A selection of T cell receptor beta chains follows, all from one sample in a study of T cells after yellow fever vaccination. TCRdb independently ran MiXCR on the 5' RACE reads; one entry per CDR3 protein. The profile shows 200,000 to 300,000 distinct CDR3 sequences, about 7.1% of them singletons. Sequencing was performed on CD4+ T cells sorted from PBMCs, taken 15 days after the yellow fever booster vaccination. The receptor set was obtained from a man younger than 45 who received the YFV17D yellow fever vaccine. Both conserved end residues are part of each CDR3. Fields, in order: V gene, D gene, clone size, J gene, CDR3 DNA, CDR3 protein. The D gene is left open where the match is weak. The listing skips clone size in some rows; elsewhere it reads once, few, many or a size class.

v_call: TRBV12-3/TRBV12-4
d_call: TRBD1
clone_size: few
j_call: TRBJ2-5
cdr3_nt: TGTGCCAGCAGAACCGACAGGGATAGGAAGACCCAGTACTTC
cdr3_aa: CASRTDRDRKTQYF

v_call: TRBV5-1
d_call: NA
clone_size: many
j_call: TRBJ2-2
cdr3_nt: TGCGCCAGCAGTTACGACGGAACCACCGGGGAGCTGTTTTTT
cdr3_aa: CASSYDGTTGELFF

v_call: TRBV28
d_call: NA
clone_size: NA
j_call: TRBJ2-7
cdr3_nt: TGTGCCAGCAGTCAACCCGCCTACGAGCAGTACTTC
cdr3_aa: CASSQPAYEQYF

v_call: TRBV20-1
d_call: TRBD1
clone_size: NA
j_call: TRBJ1-5
cdr3_nt: TGCAGTGCTGGGGACAGTTTCAATCAGCCCCAGCATTTT
cdr3_aa: CSAGDSFNQPQHF

v_call: TRBV5-5
d_call: TRBD2
clone_size: NA
j_call: TRBJ2-5
cdr3_nt: TGTGCCAGCAGCTTGGGGGAACTAGCGGGAGAACGAGAGACCCAGTACTTC
cdr3_aa: CASSLGELAGERETQYF

v_call: TRBV20-1
d_call: TRBD2
clone_size: NA
j_call: TRBJ2-1
cdr3_nt: TGCAGTGCTCCTAGACTAGCGGGGTCGACCTACAATGAGCAGTTCTTC
cdr3_aa: CSAPRLAGSTYNEQFF

v_call: TRBV7-2
d_call: NA
clone_size: many
j_call: TRBJ2-1
cdr3_nt: TGTGCCAGCAGCCTCGGGCGCTACAATGAGCAGTTCTTC
cdr3_aa: CASSLGRYNEQFF

v_call: TRBV7-2
d_call: NA
clone_size: NA
j_call: TRBJ1-1
cdr3_nt: TGTGCCAGCAGCTCTAGGGCTAACACTGAAGCTTTCTTT
cdr3_aa: CASSSRANTEAFF

v_call: TRBV15
d_call: NA
clone_size: NA
j_call: TRBJ2-4
cdr3_nt: TGTGCCACCAGCAGAATGACCGTGGGCGGCGCCAAAAACATTCAGTACTTC
cdr3_aa: CATSRMTVGGAKNIQYF

v_call: TRBV20-1
d_call: TRBD1
clone_size: many
j_call: TRBJ2-7
cdr3_nt: TGCAGTGCTCCTTTCAACAGGGGGCGAGACGAGCAGTACTTC
cdr3_aa: CSAPFNRGRDEQYF

v_call: TRBV7-2
d_call: TRBD1
clone_size: many
j_call: TRBJ2-5
cdr3_nt: TGTGCCAGCAGCTTAGGCTGGCCGGGACAGGGACAAGAGACCCAGTACTTC
cdr3_aa: CASSLGWPGQGQETQYF

v_call: TRBV7-9
d_call: TRBD2
clone_size: few
j_call: TRBJ2-1
cdr3_nt: TGTGCCAGCACCCCCTCGCCCGGGAGGTTTATCTACAATGAGCAGTTCTTC
cdr3_aa: CASTPSPGRFIYNEQFF

v_call: TRBV20-1
d_call: NA
clone_size: NA
j_call: TRBJ2-7
cdr3_nt: TGCAGTGCTAGAGATACTATCGGAAGCTCCTACGAGCAGTACTTC
cdr3_aa: CSARDTIGSSYEQYF

v_call: TRBV20-1
d_call: NA
clone_size: NA
j_call: TRBJ2-1
cdr3_nt: TGCAGTGCTAGATTAGGTCGGATCACCTACAATGAGCAGTTCTTC
cdr3_aa: CSARLGRITYNEQFF

v_call: TRBV4-3
d_call: NA
clone_size: few
j_call: TRBJ2-7
cdr3_nt: TGCGCCAGCAGCCAAGAATCTGGTGACGAGCAGTACTTC
cdr3_aa: CASSQESGDEQYF

v_call: TRBV12-3/TRBV12-4
d_call: NA
clone_size: few
j_call: TRBJ1-4
cdr3_nt: TGTGCCAGCAGTTTCGGAGGGGAGTTTGAAAAACTGTTTTTT
cdr3_aa: CASSFGGEFEKLFF

v_call: TRBV5-4
d_call: NA
clone_size: NA
j_call: TRBJ2-5
cdr3_nt: TGTGCCAGCAGAGGGGACGAAGAGACCCAGTACTTC
cdr3_aa: CASRGDEETQYF

v_call: TRBV12-3/TRBV12-4
d_call: TRBD1
clone_size: many
j_call: TRBJ2-3
cdr3_nt: TGTGCCAGCAGCCGGACAGGGGGCGCAGATACGCAGTATTTT
cdr3_aa: CASSRTGGADTQYF

v_call: TRBV7-2
d_call: TRBD1
clone_size: many
j_call: TRBJ2-3
cdr3_nt: TGTGCCAGCAGCTTAGGGGGGACAGCTAGCACAGATACGCAGTATTTT
cdr3_aa: CASSLGGTASTDTQYF

v_call: TRBV7-2
d_call: NA
clone_size: NA
j_call: TRBJ2-1
cdr3_nt: TGTGCCAGCAGCTTAGCTAGCGGAGGTAGCGATGAGCAGTTCTTC
cdr3_aa: CASSLASGGSDEQFF

v_call: TRBV6-2/TRBV6-3
d_call: NA
clone_size: once
j_call: TRBJ1-2
cdr3_nt: TGTGCCAGCAGTTACAGACCCGCTAACTATGGCTACACCTTC
cdr3_aa: CASSYRPANYGYTF

v_call: TRBV14
d_call: TRBD2
clone_size: few
j_call: TRBJ2-5
cdr3_nt: TGTGCCAGCAGCCGGGACTACCTAGAGACCCAGTACTTC
cdr3_aa: CASSRDYLETQYF

v_call: TRBV20-1
d_call: TRBD1
clone_size: many
j_call: TRBJ1-5
cdr3_nt: TGCAGTGCTAGAGAGATGACAGGGCGGGGTCAGCCCCAGCATTTT
cdr3_aa: CSAREMTGRGQPQHF

v_call: TRBV10-2
d_call: NA
clone_size: NA
j_call: TRBJ2-1
cdr3_nt: TGCGCCAGCAGTGAGTCGGGGGGCTTCCCGGGCCGGTTCTTC
cdr3_aa: CASSESGGFPGRFF

v_call: TRBV2
d_call: NA
clone_size: NA
j_call: TRBJ2-7
cdr3_nt: TGTGCCAGCGCCGGCTTCATCCTCCACGAGCAGTACTTC
cdr3_aa: CASAGFILHEQYF

v_call: TRBV7-9
d_call: NA
clone_size: NA
j_call: TRBJ2-3
cdr3_nt: TGTGCCAGCAGCCCAGGGGTCGATACCACAGATACGCAGTATTTT
cdr3_aa: CASSPGVDTTDTQYF

v_call: TRBV4-1
d_call: TRBD2
clone_size: many
j_call: TRBJ2-1
cdr3_nt: TGCGCCAGCAGCCAAGATCAAAGCACTAGCGGGAAGAGTGAGCAGTTCTTC
cdr3_aa: CASSQDQSTSGKSEQFF

v_call: TRBV5-1
d_call: NA
clone_size: many
j_call: TRBJ2-1
cdr3_nt: TGCGCCAGCAGCAGGGGGGGGCCAGGCGAGCAGTTCTTC
cdr3_aa: CASSRGGPGEQFF

v_call: TRBV7-9
d_call: NA
clone_size: many
j_call: TRBJ2-7
cdr3_nt: TGTGCCAGCAGCTTAGTGGGTAGCGACTACGAGCAGTACTTC
cdr3_aa: CASSLVGSDYEQYF

v_call: TRBV12-3/TRBV12-4
d_call: TRBD2
clone_size: few
j_call: TRBJ2-5
cdr3_nt: TGTGCCAGCAGTTTCTCACTAGCGGGAGAAAGGTATTACTTC
cdr3_aa: CASSFSLAGERYYF

v_call: TRBV3-1
d_call: TRBD1
clone_size: few
j_call: TRBJ1-1
cdr3_nt: TGTGCCAGCAGAAACAGGGGGGGGGACACTGAAGCTTTCTTT
cdr3_aa: CASRNRGGDTEAFF

v_call: TRBV12-3/TRBV12-4
d_call: TRBD2
clone_size: few
j_call: TRBJ2-1
cdr3_nt: TGTGCCAGCAGTCCCCGGACTAGGCCATACAATGAGCAGTTCTTC
cdr3_aa: CASSPRTRPYNEQFF

v_call: TRBV18
d_call: NA
clone_size: many
j_call: TRBJ2-3
cdr3_nt: TGTGCCAGCTCACCCGTACGGACCACAGATACGCAGTATTTT
cdr3_aa: CASSPVRTTDTQYF

v_call: TRBV6-5
d_call: NA
clone_size: few
j_call: TRBJ2-7
cdr3_nt: TGTGCCAGCAGCAAAAGGGAGTGGGAGCAGTACTTC
cdr3_aa: CASSKREWEQYF

v_call: TRBV19
d_call: TRBD1
clone_size: NA
j_call: TRBJ1-3
cdr3_nt: TGTGCCAGCGGGACAGGGAGTAGAAACACCATATATTTT
cdr3_aa: CASGTGSRNTIYF

v_call: TRBV19
d_call: NA
clone_size: few
j_call: TRBJ2-3
cdr3_nt: TGTGCCAGTAGTATAATCTCTCCTGGGGCAGATACGCAGTATTTT
cdr3_aa: CASSIISPGADTQYF

v_call: TRBV5-6
d_call: NA
clone_size: NA
j_call: TRBJ2-7
cdr3_nt: TGTGCCAGCAGCTTTTCCCCCGGGGAGGCCATTTGGGACGAGCAGTACTTC
cdr3_aa: CASSFSPGEAIWDEQYF

v_call: TRBV24-1
d_call: NA
clone_size: few
j_call: TRBJ2-1
cdr3_nt: TGTGCCACCAGTGGGGGTCTTAGCTCAGGCAATGAGCAGTTCTTC
cdr3_aa: CATSGGLSSGNEQFF

v_call: TRBV9
d_call: TRBD2
clone_size: NA
j_call: TRBJ2-5
cdr3_nt: TGTGCCAGCAGCGGATCAGGACTAGCTTTGGAGACCCAGTACTTC
cdr3_aa: CASSGSGLALETQYF

v_call: TRBV5-4
d_call: NA
clone_size: NA
j_call: TRBJ2-4
cdr3_nt: TGTGCCAGCAGCCCGACAATGACAGCCCTAGCCAAAAACATTCAGTACTTC
cdr3_aa: CASSPTMTALAKNIQYF

v_call: TRBV7-3
d_call: NA
clone_size: many
j_call: TRBJ2-2
cdr3_nt: TGTGCCAGCAGCTTAAGTAGAAACACCGGGGAGCTGTTTTTT
cdr3_aa: CASSLSRNTGELFF

v_call: TRBV7-8
d_call: NA
clone_size: few
j_call: TRBJ2-5
cdr3_nt: TGTGCCAGCAGCCCAATCGGGGAGACCCAGTACTTC
cdr3_aa: CASSPIGETQYF